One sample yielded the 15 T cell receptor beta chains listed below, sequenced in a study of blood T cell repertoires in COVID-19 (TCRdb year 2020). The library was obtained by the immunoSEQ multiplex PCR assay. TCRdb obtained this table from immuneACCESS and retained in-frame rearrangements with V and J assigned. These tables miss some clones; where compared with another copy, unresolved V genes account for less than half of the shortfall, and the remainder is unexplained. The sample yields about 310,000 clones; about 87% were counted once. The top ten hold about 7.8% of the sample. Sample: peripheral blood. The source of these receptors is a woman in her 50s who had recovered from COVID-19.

CDR3 sequence (DNA): TGTGCCAGCGGGGGCTACAGGGGAAGCAATCAGCCCCAGCATTTT. Amino acids: CASGGYRGSNQPQHF. J is TRBJ1-5 and V is TRBV2, with TRBD1 matching over 7 bases. The CDR3 covers 15 residues. Germline values: CDR1 SNHLY, CDR2 FYNNEI. The V gene end was trimmed by 8 bases and the J gene end by 1 base; junction bases not matched to a gene: 8.

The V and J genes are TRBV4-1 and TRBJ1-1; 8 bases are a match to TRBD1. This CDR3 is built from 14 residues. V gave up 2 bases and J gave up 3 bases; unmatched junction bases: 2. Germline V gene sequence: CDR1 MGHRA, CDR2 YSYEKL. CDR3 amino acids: CASSQRTGHTEAFF. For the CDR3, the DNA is TGCGCCAGCAGCCAAAGGACAGGGCACACTGAAGCTTTCTTT.

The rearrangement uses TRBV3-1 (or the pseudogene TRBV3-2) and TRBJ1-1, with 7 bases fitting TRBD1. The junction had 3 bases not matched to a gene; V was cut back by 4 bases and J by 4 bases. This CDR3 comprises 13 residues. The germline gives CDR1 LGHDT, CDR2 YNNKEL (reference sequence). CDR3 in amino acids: CASSPGTVTEAFF. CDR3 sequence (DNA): TGTGCCAGCAGCCCAGGGACAGTCACTGAAGCTTTCTTT.

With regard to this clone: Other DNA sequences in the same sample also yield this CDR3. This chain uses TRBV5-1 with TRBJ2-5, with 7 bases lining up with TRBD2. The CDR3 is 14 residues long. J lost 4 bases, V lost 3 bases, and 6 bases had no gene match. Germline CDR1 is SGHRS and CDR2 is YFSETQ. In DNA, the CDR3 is TGCGCCAGCAGCTCTGGCGGGGGTCGAGAGACCCAGTACTTC. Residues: CASSSGGGRETQYF. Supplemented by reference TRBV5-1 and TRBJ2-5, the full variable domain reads KAGVTQTPRYLIKTRGQQVTLSCSPISGHRSVSWYQQTPGQGLQFLFEYFSETQRNKGNFPGRFSGRQFSNSRSEMNVSTLELGDSALYLCASSSGGGRETQYFGPGTRLLVL.

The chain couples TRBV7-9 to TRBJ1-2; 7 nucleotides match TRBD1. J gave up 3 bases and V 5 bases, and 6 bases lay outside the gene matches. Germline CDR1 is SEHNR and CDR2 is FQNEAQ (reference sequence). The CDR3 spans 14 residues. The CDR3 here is CASSLPRGDYGYTF. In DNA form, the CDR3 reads TGTGCCAGCAGCCTCCCCAGGGGGGACTATGGCTACACCTTC.

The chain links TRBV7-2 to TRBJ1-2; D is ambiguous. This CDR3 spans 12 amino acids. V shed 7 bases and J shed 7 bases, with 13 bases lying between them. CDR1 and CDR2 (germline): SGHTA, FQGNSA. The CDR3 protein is CASKTGSPGYTF. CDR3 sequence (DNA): TGTGCCAGCAAAACGGGGTCCCCTGGCTACACCTTC.

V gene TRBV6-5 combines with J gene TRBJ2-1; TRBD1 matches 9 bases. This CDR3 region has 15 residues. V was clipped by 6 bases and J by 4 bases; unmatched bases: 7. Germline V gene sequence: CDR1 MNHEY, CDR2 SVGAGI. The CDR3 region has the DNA TGTGCCAGCAGGAGGACAGGGGTAGGGTACAATGAGCAGTTCTTC. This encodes CASRRTGVGYNEQFF.

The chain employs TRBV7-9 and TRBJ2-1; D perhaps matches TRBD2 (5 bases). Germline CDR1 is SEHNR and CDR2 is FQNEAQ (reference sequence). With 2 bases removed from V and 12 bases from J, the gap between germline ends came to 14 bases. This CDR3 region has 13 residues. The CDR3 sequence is CASSLSEDGVQFF. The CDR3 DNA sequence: TGTGCCAGCAGCTTATCAGAGGACGGGGTGCAGTTCTTC.

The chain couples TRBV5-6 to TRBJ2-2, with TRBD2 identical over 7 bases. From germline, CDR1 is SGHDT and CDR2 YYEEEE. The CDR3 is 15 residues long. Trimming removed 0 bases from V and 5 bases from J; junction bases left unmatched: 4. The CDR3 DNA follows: TGTGCCAGCAGCTTGGTTCACGGGGGGACCGGGGAGCTGTTTTTT. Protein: CASSLVHGGTGELFF.

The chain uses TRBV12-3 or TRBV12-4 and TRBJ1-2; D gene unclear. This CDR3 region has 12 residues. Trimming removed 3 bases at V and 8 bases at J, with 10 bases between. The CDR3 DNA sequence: TGTGCCAGCAGTTTGAGGCCGGAGGGCTACACCTTC. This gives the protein CASSLRPEGYTF.

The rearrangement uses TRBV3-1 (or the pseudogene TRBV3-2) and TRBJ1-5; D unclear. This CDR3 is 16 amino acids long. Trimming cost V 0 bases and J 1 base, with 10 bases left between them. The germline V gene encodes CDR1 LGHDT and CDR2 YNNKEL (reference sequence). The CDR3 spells CASSQDEVLSNQPQHF. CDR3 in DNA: TGTGCCAGCAGCCAAGATGAGGTCTTGAGCAATCAGCCCCAGCATTTT.

The CDR3 region has the DNA TGTGCCATTACAGGGGACAATGAGCAGTTCTTC. Its protein is CAITGDNEQFF. This chain connects TRBV10-3 to TRBJ2-1; 7 bases agree with TRBD1. Germline V CDR1 and CDR2: ENHRY, SYGVKD. V lost 9 bases to trimming and J lost 5 bases; unmatched junction nucleotides: 1. The CDR3 is 11 residues long.

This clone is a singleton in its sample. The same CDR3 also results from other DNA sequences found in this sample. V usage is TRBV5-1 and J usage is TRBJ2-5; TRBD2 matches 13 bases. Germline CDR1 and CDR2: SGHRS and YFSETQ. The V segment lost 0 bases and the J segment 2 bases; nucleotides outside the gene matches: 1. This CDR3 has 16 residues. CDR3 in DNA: TGCGCCAGCAGCTTGGGACTAGCGGGAGGTCAAGAGACCCAGTACTTC. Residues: CASSLGLAGGQETQYF.

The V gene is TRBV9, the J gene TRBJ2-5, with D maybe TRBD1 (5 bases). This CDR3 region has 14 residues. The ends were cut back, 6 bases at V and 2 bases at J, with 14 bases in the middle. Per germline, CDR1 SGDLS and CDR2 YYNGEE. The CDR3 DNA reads TGTGCCAGCAACCCCTCCCCAGGGCAAGAGACCCAGTACTTC. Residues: CASNPSPGQETQYF.

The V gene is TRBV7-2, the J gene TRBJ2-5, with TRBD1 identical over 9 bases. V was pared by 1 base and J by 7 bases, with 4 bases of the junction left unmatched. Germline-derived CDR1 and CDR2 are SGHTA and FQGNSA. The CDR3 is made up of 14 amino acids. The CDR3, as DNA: TGTGCCAGCAGCTTAGGCCTGGGACAGGGGACCCAGTACTTC. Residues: CASSLGLGQGTQYF.